This T cell receptor beta chain was sequenced during a study of blood T cell repertoires in COVID-19. Across the study: Italy, Spain and the United States were the sources of the convalescent and acute COVID-19 samples.

Looked up from germline, CDR1 is MNHEY and CDR2 is SVGAGI. This CDR3 region has 13 residues. V lost 6 bases, J lost 2 bases, and 10 bases lay in between. The table lists this clone with a few counts. Authors' data handling: Counts of nucleated cells, estimated from reference gene primer amplification, were obtained. Clones were read by immunoSEQ multiplex PCR, and TCRdb kept only the in-frame ones, dropping some. Clone size and V and J calls were adopted from that table, with D and trimming inferred from the DNA. The sample yields 150,000 or so clones, approximately 80% seen once. Recruited during active infection, patients (from Seattle) were subsequently followed longitudinally.

The sequencing input was peripheral blood. V and J are TRBV6-5 and TRBJ1-2; possible D gene TRBD1, 5 bases. The TCR comes from a woman aged 60-75 years with COVID-19, enrolled during active disease. For the CDR3, the DNA is TGTGCCAGCAGCCCAGGACACAACTATGGCTACACCTTC. This codes for CASSPGHNYGYTF.